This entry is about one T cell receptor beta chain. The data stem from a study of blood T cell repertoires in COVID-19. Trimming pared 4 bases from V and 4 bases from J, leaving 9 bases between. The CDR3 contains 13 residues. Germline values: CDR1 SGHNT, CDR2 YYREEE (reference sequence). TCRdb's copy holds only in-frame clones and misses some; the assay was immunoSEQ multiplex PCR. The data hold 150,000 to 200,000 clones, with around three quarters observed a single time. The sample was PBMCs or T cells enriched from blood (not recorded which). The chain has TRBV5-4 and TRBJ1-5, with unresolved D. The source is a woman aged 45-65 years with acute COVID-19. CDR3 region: CASSPDWNQPQHF. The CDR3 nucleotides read TGTGCCAGCAGCCCCGACTGGAATCAGCCCCAGCATTTT. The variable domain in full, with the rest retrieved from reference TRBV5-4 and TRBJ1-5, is ETGVTQSPTHLIKTRGQQVTLRCSSQSGHNTVSWYQQALGQGPQFIFQYYREEENGRGNFPPRFSGLQFPNYSSELNVNALELDDSALYLCASSPDWNQPQHFGDGTRLSIL.